This T cell receptor beta chain is drawn from a study of T-cell reconstitution after alpha-beta-depleted transplantation in children. CDR1 and CDR2 (germline): SGHRS, YFSETQ. Trimming pared 4 bases from V and 5 bases from J, leaving 16 bases between. The CDR3 length is 16 residues. TCRbeta library preparation incorporated unique molecular identifiers. A single record per CDR3 protein comes from TCRdb applying MiXCR to the PCR reads. The sample records more than 200,000 distinct CDR3 sequences, roughly a tenth being singletons. This clonotype was counted many times. This TCR came from a human donor who donated a stem cell graft to a child with SCID. This sequence joins TRBV5-1 and TRBJ1-6, with D possibly being TRBD1 (5 bases). The starting material was PBMCs from the stem cell graft donor, obtained from the stem cell graft. CDR3 sequence: CASSPGRGLDNSPLHF. The CDR3 bases are TGCGCCAGCAGCCCGGGTCGGGGACTGGATAATTCACCCCTCCACTTT.